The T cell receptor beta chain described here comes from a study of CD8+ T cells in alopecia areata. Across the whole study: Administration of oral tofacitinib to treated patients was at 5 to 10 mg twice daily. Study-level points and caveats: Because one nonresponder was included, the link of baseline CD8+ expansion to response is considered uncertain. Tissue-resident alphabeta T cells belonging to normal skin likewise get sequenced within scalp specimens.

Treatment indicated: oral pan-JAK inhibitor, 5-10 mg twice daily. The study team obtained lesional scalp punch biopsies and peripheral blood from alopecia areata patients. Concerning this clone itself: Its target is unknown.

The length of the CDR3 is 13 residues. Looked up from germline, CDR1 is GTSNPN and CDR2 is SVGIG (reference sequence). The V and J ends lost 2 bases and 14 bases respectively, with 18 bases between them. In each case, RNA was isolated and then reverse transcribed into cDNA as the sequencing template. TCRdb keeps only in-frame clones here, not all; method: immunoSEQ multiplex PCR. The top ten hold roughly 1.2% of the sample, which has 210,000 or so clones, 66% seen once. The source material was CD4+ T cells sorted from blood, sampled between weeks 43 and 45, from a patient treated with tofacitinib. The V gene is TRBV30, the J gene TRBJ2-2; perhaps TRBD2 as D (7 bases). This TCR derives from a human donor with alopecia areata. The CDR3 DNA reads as TGTGCCTGGAGTCGGCGGGGGCCCTCGTATCTGTTTTTT. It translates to CAWSRRGPSYLFF.